These 6 T cell receptor beta chains share one sample of origin, sequenced in a study of blood T cell repertoires in COVID-19. Measured with immunoSEQ multiplex PCR; TCRdb has only the in-frame clones, and not every one. The sample carries 400,000 or so clones, 80% to 90% recorded once. Sequencing was performed on PBMCs or T cells enriched from blood (not recorded which). The source is a man between 25 and 39 years old who had recovered from COVID-19.

This clone occurred once. V usage is TRBV27 and J usage is TRBJ2-1, with a possible D match to TRBD2 (6 bases). The CDR3 has 15 amino acids. Germline V gives CDR1 MNHEY, CDR2 SMNVEV (reference sequence). The V end was cut by 3 bases, the J end by 8 bases, with 17 bases between. The CDR3 is CASSFLARLGDEQFF. CDR3 nucleotides: TGTGCCAGCAGTTTTTTAGCCCGACTAGGCGATGAGCAGTTCTTC.

This clone was found once. The rearrangement links TRBV2 to TRBJ2-3; TRBD2 matches 9 bases. Germline CDR1 reads SNHLY; CDR2 reads FYNNEI. Germline trimming cut 10 bases from V and 1 base from J; bases unmatched to any gene: 6. The CDR3 is 14 residues long. This chain's CDR3 is CAKRLADGTDTQYF. Here the CDR3 DNA reads TGTGCCAAGAGACTAGCGGACGGCACAGATACGCAGTATTTT.

The rearrangement links TRBV9 to TRBJ1-6, with 8 bases identical to TRBD1. Trimming took 1 base from V and 9 from J; bases not matched to a gene: 9. The CDR3 runs to 16 residues. The germline CDR1 and CDR2 sequences are SGDLS and YYNGEE. The CDR3 region is CASSVILTGDGSPLHF. CDR3 DNA sequence: TGTGCCAGCAGCGTAATCTTGACAGGGGATGGTTCACCCCTCCACTTT.

V usage is TRBV3-1 (or the pseudogene TRBV3-2) and J usage is TRBJ2-2; D unresolved. Trimming stripped 1 base from V and 1 base from J, with 7 bases between. From germline, CDR1 is LGHDT and CDR2 YNNKEL (reference sequence). This CDR3 comprises 15 residues. For the CDR3, the DNA is TGTGCCAGCAGCCAAGGGTCAGTGAACACCGGGGAGCTGTTTTTT. This encodes CASSQGSVNTGELFF.

This clone was seen a handful of times. The chain couples TRBV28 to TRBJ1-5, with D perhaps matching TRBD1 (6 bases). V lost 3 bases, J lost 5 bases, and 8 bases lay in between. This CDR3 comprises 13 residues. Germline V lookup: CDR1 MDHEN, CDR2 SYDVKM. The CDR3 reads CASSLDSYQPQHF. CDR3 bases: TGTGCCAGCAGTTTGGACAGCTATCAGCCCCAGCATTTT.

This chain uses TRBV5-4 with TRBJ1-4, with unresolved D. CDR3 length: 12 amino acids. Germline CDR1 is SGHNT and CDR2 is YYREEE (reference sequence). Trimming took 0 bases from V and 7 from J, leaving 4 bases between them. The CDR3 is CASSLDREKLFF. The CDR3 DNA sequence: TGTGCCAGCAGCTTGGATCGTGAAAAACTGTTTTTT.